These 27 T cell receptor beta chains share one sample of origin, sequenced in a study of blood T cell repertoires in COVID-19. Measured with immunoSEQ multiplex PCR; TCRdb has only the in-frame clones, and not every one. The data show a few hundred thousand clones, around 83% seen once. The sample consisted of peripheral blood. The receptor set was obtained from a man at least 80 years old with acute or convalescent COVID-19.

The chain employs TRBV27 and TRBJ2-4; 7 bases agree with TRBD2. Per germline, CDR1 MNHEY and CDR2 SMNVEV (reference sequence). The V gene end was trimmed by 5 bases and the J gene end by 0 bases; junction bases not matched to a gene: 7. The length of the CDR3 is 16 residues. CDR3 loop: CASSPTSAPAKNIQYF. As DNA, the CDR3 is TGTGCCAGCAGTCCAACTAGCGCCCCAGCCAAAAACATTCAGTACTTC.

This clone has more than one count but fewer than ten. The CDR3 region has the DNA TGTGCCAGCTCACCACGTCAGGGGGTGACGAACACTGAAGCTTTCTTT. The encoded protein is CASSPRQGVTNTEAFF. J is TRBJ1-1 and V is TRBV18; 7 bases align to TRBD1. CDR1 KGHSH and CDR2 LQKENI come from the germline V gene. This CDR3 contains 16 residues. J gave up 1 base and V 1 base, and 6 bases lay outside the gene matches.

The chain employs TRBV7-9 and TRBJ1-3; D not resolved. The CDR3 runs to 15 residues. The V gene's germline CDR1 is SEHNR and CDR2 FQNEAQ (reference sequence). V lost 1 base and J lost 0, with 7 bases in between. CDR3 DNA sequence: TGTGCCAGCAGCTTAGATCAGTTCTCTGGAAACACCATATATTTT. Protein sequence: CASSLDQFSGNTIYF. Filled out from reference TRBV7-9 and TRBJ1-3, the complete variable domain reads DTGVSQNPRHKITKRGQNVTFRCDPISEHNRLYWYRQTLGQGPEFLTYFQNEAQLEKSRLLSDRFSAERPKGSFSTLEIQRTEQGDSAMYLCASSLDQFSGNTIYFGEGSWLTVV.

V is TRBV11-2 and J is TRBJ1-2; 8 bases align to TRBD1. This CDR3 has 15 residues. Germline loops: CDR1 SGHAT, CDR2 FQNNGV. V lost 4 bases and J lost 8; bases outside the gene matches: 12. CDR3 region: CASSSHQGARGGYTF. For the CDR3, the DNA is TGTGCCAGCAGCTCCCACCAGGGGGCCCGAGGGGGCTACACCTTC.

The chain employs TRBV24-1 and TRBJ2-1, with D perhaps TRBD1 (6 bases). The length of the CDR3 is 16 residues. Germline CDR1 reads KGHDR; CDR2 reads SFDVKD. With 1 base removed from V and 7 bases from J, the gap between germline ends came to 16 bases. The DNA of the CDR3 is TGTGCCACCAGTGATTTTGATCGGACAGCCCGTAATGAGCAGTTCTTC. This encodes CATSDFDRTARNEQFF.

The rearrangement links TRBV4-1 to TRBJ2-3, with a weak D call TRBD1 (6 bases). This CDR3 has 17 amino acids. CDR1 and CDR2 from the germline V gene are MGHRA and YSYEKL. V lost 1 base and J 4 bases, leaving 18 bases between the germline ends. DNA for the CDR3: TGCGCCAGCAGCCAAGGGAGAAGCAGGGGAAGAGCAGATACGCAGTATTTT. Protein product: CASSQGRSRGRADTQYF.

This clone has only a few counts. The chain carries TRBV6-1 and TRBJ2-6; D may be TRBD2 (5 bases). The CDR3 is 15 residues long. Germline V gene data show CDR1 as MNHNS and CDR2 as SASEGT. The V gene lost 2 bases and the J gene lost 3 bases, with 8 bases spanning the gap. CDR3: CASSEPGFGANVLTF. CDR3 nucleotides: TGTGCCAGCAGTGAACCGGGGTTTGGGGCCAACGTCCTGACTTTC.

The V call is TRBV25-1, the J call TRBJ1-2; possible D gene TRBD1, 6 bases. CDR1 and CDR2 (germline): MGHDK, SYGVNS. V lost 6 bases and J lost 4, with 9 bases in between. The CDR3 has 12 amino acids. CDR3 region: CASSTGFYGYTF. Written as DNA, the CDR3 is TGTGCCAGCAGCACAGGGTTCTATGGCTACACCTTC.

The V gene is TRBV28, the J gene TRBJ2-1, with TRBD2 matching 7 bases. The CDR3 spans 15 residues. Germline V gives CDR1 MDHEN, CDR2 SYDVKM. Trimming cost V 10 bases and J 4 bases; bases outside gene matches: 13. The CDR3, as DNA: TGTGCCACCAGAGTTGGCGGGGGACTTTACAATGAGCAGTTCTTC. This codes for CATRVGGGLYNEQFF.

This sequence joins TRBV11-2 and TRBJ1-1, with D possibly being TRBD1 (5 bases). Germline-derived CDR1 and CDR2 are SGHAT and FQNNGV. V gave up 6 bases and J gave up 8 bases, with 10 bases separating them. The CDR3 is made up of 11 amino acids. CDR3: CASSWGREAFF. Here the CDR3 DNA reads TGTGCCAGCAGTTGGGGCAGGGAAGCTTTCTTT.

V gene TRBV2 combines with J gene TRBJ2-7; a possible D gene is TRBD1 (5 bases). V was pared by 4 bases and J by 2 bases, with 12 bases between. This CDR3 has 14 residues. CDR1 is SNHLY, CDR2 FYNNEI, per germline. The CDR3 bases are TGTGCCAGCAGTGTAGGCAGGGAAACCTACGAGCAGTACTTC. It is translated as CASSVGRETYEQYF.

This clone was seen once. As DNA, the CDR3 is TGTGCCAGCAGTTTCGGGAGGGGTAAGGGTTGGGGTGAGCAGTACTTC. It yields the protein CASSFGRGKGWGEQYF. The genes are TRBV28 and TRBJ2-7; 8 nucleotides align to TRBD2. The CDR3 is 16 amino acids. The junction had 14 bases not matched to a gene; V was cut back by 3 bases and J by 7 bases. Germline CDR1 and CDR2: MDHEN and SYDVKM.

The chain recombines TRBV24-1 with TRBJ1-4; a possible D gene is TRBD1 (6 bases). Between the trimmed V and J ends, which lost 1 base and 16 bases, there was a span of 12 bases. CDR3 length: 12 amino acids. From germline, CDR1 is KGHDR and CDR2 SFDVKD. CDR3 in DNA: TGTGCCACCAGTGATTTTACAGGGCGTTCGTTTTTT. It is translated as CATSDFTGRSFF.

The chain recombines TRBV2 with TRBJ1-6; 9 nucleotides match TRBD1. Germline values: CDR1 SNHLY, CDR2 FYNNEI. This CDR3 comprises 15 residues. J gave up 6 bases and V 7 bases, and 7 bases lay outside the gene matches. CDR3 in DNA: TGTGCCAGCAACAGCCGGGGACAGGGTAATTCACCCCTCCACTTT. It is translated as CASNSRGQGNSPLHF.

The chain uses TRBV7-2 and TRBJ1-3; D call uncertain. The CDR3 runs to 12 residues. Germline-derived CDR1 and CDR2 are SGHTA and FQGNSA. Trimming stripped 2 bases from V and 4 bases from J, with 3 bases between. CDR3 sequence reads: CASSLQGNTIYF. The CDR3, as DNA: TGTGCCAGCAGCTTACAGGGAAACACCATATATTTT.

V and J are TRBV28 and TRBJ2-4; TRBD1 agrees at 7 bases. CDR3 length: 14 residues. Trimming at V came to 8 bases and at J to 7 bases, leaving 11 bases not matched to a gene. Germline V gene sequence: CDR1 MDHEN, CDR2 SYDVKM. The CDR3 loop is CASRSTGKENIQYF. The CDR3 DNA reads TGTGCCAGCCGATCGACAGGGAAAGAGAACATTCAGTACTTC.

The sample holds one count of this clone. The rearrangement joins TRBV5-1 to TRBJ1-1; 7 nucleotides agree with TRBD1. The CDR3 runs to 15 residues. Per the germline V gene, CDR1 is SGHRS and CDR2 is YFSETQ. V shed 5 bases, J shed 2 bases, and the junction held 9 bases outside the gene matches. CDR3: CASSFFDRVNTEAFF. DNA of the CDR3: TGCGCCAGCAGTTTTTTCGACAGGGTTAACACTGAAGCTTTCTTT.

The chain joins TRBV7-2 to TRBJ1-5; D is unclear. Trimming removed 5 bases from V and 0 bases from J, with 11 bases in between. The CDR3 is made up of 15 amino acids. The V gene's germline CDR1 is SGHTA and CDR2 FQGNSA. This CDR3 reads CASSAVAHSNQPQHF. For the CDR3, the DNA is TGTGCCAGCAGCGCAGTAGCCCATAGCAATCAGCCCCAGCATTTT.

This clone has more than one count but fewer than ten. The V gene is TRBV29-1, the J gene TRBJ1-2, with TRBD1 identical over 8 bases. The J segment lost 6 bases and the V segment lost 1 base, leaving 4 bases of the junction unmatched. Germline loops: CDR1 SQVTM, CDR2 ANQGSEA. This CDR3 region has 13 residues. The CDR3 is CSVEGQGADGYTF. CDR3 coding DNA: TGCAGCGTTGAAGGGCAGGGGGCGGATGGCTACACCTTC.

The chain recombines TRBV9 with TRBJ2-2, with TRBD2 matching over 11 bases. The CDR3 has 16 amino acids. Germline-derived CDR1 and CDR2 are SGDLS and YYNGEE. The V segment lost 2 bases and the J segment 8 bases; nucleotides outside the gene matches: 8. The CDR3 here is CASSVTGTSGSGELFF. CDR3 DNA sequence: TGTGCCAGCAGCGTGACCGGGACTAGCGGTTCTGGGGAGCTGTTTTTT.

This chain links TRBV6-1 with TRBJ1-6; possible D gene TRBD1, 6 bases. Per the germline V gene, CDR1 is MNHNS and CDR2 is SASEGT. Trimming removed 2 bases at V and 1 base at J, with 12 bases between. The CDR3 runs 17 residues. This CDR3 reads CASSESGGGSYNSPLHF. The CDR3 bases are TGTGCCAGCAGTGAATCGGGGGGCGGATCCTATAATTCACCCCTCCACTTT.

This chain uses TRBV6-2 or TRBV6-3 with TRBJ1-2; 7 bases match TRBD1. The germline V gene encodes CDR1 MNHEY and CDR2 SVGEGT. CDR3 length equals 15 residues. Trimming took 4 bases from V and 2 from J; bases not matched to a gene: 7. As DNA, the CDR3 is TGTGCCAGCAGTTTCCGGACAGGATTAAACTATGGCTACACCTTC. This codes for CASSFRTGLNYGYTF.

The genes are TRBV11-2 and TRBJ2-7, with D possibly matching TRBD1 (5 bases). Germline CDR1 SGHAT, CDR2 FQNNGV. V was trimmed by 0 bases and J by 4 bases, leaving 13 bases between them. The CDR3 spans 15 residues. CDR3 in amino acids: CASSLDRGARYEQYF. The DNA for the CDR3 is TGTGCCAGCAGCTTAGATCGTGGGGCCAGGTACGAGCAGTACTTC.

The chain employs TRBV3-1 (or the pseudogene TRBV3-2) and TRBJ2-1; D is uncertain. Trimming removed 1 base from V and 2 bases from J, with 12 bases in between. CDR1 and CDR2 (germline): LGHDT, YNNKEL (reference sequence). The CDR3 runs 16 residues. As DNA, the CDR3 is TGTGCCAGCAGCCAAGTTTCTGCGCTTACCTACAATGAGCAGTTCTTC. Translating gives CASSQVSALTYNEQFF.

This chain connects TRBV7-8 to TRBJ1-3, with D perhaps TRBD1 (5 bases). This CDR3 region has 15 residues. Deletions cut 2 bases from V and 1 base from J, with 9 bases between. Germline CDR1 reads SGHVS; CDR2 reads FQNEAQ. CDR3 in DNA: TGTGCCAGCAGCTTACAGGGTTTATCTGGAAACACCATATATTTT. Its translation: CASSLQGLSGNTIYF. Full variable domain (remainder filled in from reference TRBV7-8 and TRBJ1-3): GAGVSQSPRYKVAKRGQDVALRCDPISGHVSLFWYQQALGQGPEFLTYFQNEAQLDKSGLPSDRFFAERPEGSVSTLKIQRTQQEDSAVYLCASSLQGLSGNTIYFGEGSWLTVV.

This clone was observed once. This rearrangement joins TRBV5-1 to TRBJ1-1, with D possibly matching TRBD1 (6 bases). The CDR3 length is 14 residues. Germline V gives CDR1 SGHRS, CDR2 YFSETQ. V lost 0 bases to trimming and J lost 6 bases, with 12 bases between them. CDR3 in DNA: TGCGCCAGCAGCTTGGCACAGGGTCCGGCTGAAGCTTTCTTT. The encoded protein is CASSLAQGPAEAFF. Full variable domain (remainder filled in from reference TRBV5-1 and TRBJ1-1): KAGVTQTPRYLIKTRGQQVTLSCSPISGHRSVSWYQQTPGQGLQFLFEYFSETQRNKGNFPGRFSGRQFSNSRSEMNVSTLELGDSALYLCASSLAQGPAEAFFGQGTRLTVV.

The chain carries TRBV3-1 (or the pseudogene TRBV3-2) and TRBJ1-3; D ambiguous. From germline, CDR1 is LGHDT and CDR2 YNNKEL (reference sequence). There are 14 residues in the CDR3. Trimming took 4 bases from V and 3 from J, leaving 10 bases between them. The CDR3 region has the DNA TGTGCCAGCAGCCTAACCCGGGATGGAAACACCATATATTTT. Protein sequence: CASSLTRDGNTIYF.